This TCR beta chain was sequenced during a study of T cells in Graves' hyperthyroidism and ophthalmopathy. What was amplified from RNA transcripts were TCR beta CDR3 regions. HTBI primers were the set used in a first-round RT-PCR of the TCR CDR3. MiXCR, applied by TCRdb to the multiplex PCR reads, yields one record per CDR3 protein. The sample gives hundreds of thousands of distinct CDR3 sequences, just under 20% of which show up once; about half is in the top ten. Trimming removed 6 bases from V and 5 bases from J, with 10 bases in between. Germline CDR1 reads SNHLY; CDR2 reads FYNNEI. The CDR3 runs 13 residues. Subjects with ophthalmopathy showed a Clinical Activity Score no lower than 3, a NOSPECS grade no lower than 4, and a duration shorter than 3 months. Uncontrolled infection, other autoimmune disease, pregnancy or lactation disqualified patients from enrolment. Study outcomes and limitations: Within blood appeared most thyroid clonotypes that had expanded above 0.001.

About this clonotype: The antigen remains undetermined. A clone one base away is much larger, so this may be a read error.

The receptor's source is a man aged 40-49 years with Graves' ophthalmopathy. Sequenced input: blood. The chain joins TRBV2 to TRBJ1-4; TRBD1 is a possible D gene (6 bases). As DNA, the CDR3 is TGTGCCAGCAGGCGGACAGCGAATGAAAAACTGTTTTTT. Translating it yields CASRRTANEKLFF.